These T cell receptor beta chains were read from a single sample in a study of T-cell memory formation after mild COVID-19. TCRdb reanalysed the 5' RACE reads using MiXCR and keeps one entry per CDR3 protein. The sample records roughly 450,000 distinct CDR3 sequences, about 18% being singletons. The sequenced material came from PBMCs or a T cell subset sorted from them (not recorded which). These receptors were taken from an adult woman who had mild COVID-19 (a few samples of this study predate the infection). Cell type and time point are not known. Each CDR3 is given with its conserved first and last residue. The order of the fields is D gene, V gene, clone size, J gene, CDR3 length, CDR3 protein, CDR3 DNA. The D gene is left open where the match is weak. Clone sizes are given selectively: once, few, many, or a class where the clone is expanded.

NA,TRBV7-2,NA,TRBJ2-7,16,CASSLVDWAGGGEQYF,TGTGCCAGCAGCTTAGTTGACTGGGCAGGAGGTGGGGAGCAGTACTTC
NA,TRBV6-1,few,TRBJ1-2,13,CASNEAGGYGYTF,TGTGCCAGCAATGAGGCGGGGGGCTATGGCTACACCTTC
TRBD1,TRBV7-9,few,TRBJ2-7,14,CASSPDRATYEQYF,TGTGCCAGCAGCCCGGACAGGGCCACCTACGAGCAGTACTTC
NA,TRBV7-8,NA,TRBJ1-2,15,CASSLGQAGNYGYTF,TGTGCCAGCAGCTTGGGGCAGGCTGGAAACTATGGCTACACCTTC
NA,TRBV12-3/TRBV12-4,NA,TRBJ1-1,13,CASSRRWNTEAFF,TGTGCCAGCAGCCGAAGATGGAACACTGAAGCTTTCTTT
NA,TRBV6-5,NA,TRBJ2-3,15,CASSPSGGPLNTQYF,TGTGCCAGCAGTCCTTCGGGGGGCCCCTTAAATACGCAGTATTTT
TRBD2,TRBV7-9,few,TRBJ2-7,15,CASSREREPSYEQYF,TGTGCCAGCAGCCGAGAGCGGGAGCCGTCCTACGAGCAGTACTTC
NA,TRBV20-1,NA,TRBJ2-7,14,CSASLGWVSAEQYF,TGCAGTGCTAGCCTCGGATGGGTCTCCGCAGAGCAGTACTTC
NA,TRBV2,NA,TRBJ2-5,15,CASSEEGENQETQYF,TGTGCCAGCAGTGAAGAGGGGGAGAATCAAGAGACCCAGTACTTC
NA,TRBV15,NA,TRBJ1-6,18,CATSRVGQVRSYNSPLHF,TGTGCCACCAGCAGAGTGGGGCAGGTTCGCTCCTATAATTCACCCCTCCACTTT
NA,TRBV12-3/TRBV12-4,NA,TRBJ2-7,16,CASSPRSLQNFYEQYF,TGTGCCAGCAGCCCTAGGTCCCTACAGAACTTCTACGAGCAGTACTTC